The 16 T cell receptor beta chains presented below share a single source sample, sequenced in a study of spatial heterogeneity in lung cancer. From the 5' RACE reads, TCRdb called clonotypes with MiXCR, one entry per CDR3 protein. The sample contains about 25,000 distinct CDR3 sequences, 7% of which appear only once. As for time point: sample taken at primary tumor resection. The input for sequencing was PBMCs, taken at surgery. The receptors come from a male donor with early-stage non-small cell lung cancer.

This clonotype is medium-sized. The V and J genes are TRBV2 and TRBJ1-2; TRBD1 might be the D (6 bases). The germline CDR1 and CDR2 sequences are SNHLY and FYNNEI. V was clipped by 6 bases and J by 0 bases, with 14 bases between them. This CDR3 region has 15 residues. Here the CDR3 reads CASRRDTGPNYGYTF. The DNA of the CDR3 is TGTGCCAGCAGGAGGGACACAGGGCCTAACTATGGCTACACCTTC.

This clonotype was picked up a small number of times. The genes are TRBV5-1 and TRBJ1-1; no firm D call. Germline V lookup: CDR1 SGHRS, CDR2 YFSETQ. The CDR3 runs to 13 residues. The germline V and J ends were trimmed by 4 bases and 4 bases, with 11 bases remaining between them. The chain's CDR3 is CASSSGPGTEAFF. CDR3 DNA: TGCGCCAGCAGCAGCGGACCGGGCACTGAAGCTTTCTTT.

This clonotype came up many times. This chain joins TRBV27 and TRBJ1-6; D may be TRBD1 (5 bases). V was pared by 3 bases and J by 7 bases, with 10 bases between. The CDR3 covers 14 residues. Germline CDR1 and CDR2: MNHEY and SMNVEV (reference sequence). The CDR3 DNA is TGTGCCAGCAGTTTCCAGGGCGTGAATTCACCCCTCCACTTT. As protein: CASSFQGVNSPLHF.

There are many counts of this clonotype. The rearrangement links TRBV3-1 to TRBJ1-2; TRBD1 agrees at 7 bases. The V and J ends lost 8 bases and 8 bases, in that order; junction bases with no gene match: 14. CDR3 length equals 14 residues. CDR1 is LGHDT and CDR2 is YNNKEL in the germline V gene (reference sequence). CDR3 amino acids: CASHNRQGRSGYTF. For the CDR3, the DNA is TGTGCCAGCCACAATCGACAGGGAAGGAGCGGCTACACCTTC.

This clonotype was seen at least ten times. V is TRBV25-1 and J is TRBJ1-6; D is unresolved. CDR3 size: 17 residues. Germline assignment: CDR1 MGHDK and CDR2 SYGVNS. Trimming pared 1 base from V and 3 bases from J, leaving 13 bases between. CDR3 nucleotides: TGTGCCAGCAGTGAATCCTCCCCTGGACTCTATAATTCACCCCTCCACTTT. This gives the protein CASSESSPGLYNSPLHF.

There are many counts of this clonotype. The rearrangement uses TRBV27 and TRBJ1-5; D call uncertain. CDR3 size: 15 residues. Trimming left V 3 bases short and J 3 bases short, with 12 bases between. Germline V CDR1 and CDR2: MNHEY, SMNVEV (reference sequence). The CDR3 nucleotides are TGTGCCAGCAGTTTTGAACCAGGTCCCAATCAGCCCCAGCATTTT. It is translated as CASSFEPGPNQPQHF.

This clonotype was seen ten or more times. V is TRBV19 and J is TRBJ1-1; TRBD1 might be the D (5 bases). The germline V gene encodes CDR1 LNHDA and CDR2 SQIVND (reference sequence). The germline V and J ends were trimmed by 7 bases and 6 bases, with 21 bases remaining between them. The CDR3 covers 15 residues. The CDR3 DNA reads TGTGCCAGTAAGGAACGGAGGCAGGGTAAACCTGAAGCTTTCTTT. Translated, it gives CASKERRQGKPEAFF.

This clonotype was counted many times. This chain's CDR3 is CATSTGQGADGEAFF. The CDR3 nucleotides read TGTGCCACCAGTACAGGACAGGGGGCAGATGGTGAAGCTTTCTTT. The V call is TRBV24-1, the J call TRBJ1-1; 11 bases align to TRBD1. The CDR3 covers 15 residues. Looked up from germline, CDR1 is KGHDR and CDR2 is SFDVKD. V dropped 6 bases and J dropped 7; count of bases not matched to a gene: 9.

This clonotype was seen repeatedly, ten times or more. The chain carries TRBV5-1 and TRBJ1-6, with D possibly being TRBD1 (6 bases). With 0 bases removed from V and 9 bases from J, the gap between germline ends came to 10 bases. The germline CDR1 and CDR2 sequences are SGHRS and YFSETQ. The CDR3 loop spans 14 amino acids. The CDR3 region is CASSLGTAGSPLHF. The CDR3 DNA sequence: TGCGCCAGCAGCTTGGGGACAGCCGGTTCACCCCTCCACTTT.

This clonotype was counted ten times or more. The chain links TRBV5-1 to TRBJ2-1, with a tentative D call TRBD1 (6 bases). V was cut by 4 bases and J by 2 bases, with 13 bases left in between. The germline CDR1 and CDR2 sequences are SGHRS and YFSETQ. The CDR3 contains 15 residues. CDR3 protein: CASSASGTTYNEQFF. The CDR3 nucleotides read TGCGCCAGCAGCGCATCCGGGACAACCTACAATGAGCAGTTCTTC.

This clonotype was seen repeatedly, ten times or more. The chain couples TRBV20-1 to TRBJ2-5; D is undetermined. Germline V lookup: CDR1 DFQATT, CDR2 SNEGSKA (reference sequence). Trimming removed 1 base at V and 5 bases at J, with 14 bases between. The CDR3 has 14 residues. CDR3 nucleotides: TGCAGTGCTAGAGGCCCCCTATTAGAGGAGACCCAGTACTTC. Translating it yields CSARGPLLEETQYF.

This clonotype was counted many times. This chain uses TRBV28 with TRBJ2-1, with D tentatively TRBD2 (5 bases). Trimming took 6 bases from V and 5 from J, leaving 26 bases between them. The CDR3 is made up of 18 amino acids. The germline V gene has CDR1 MDHEN and CDR2 SYDVKM. The CDR3 here is CASSFPLAAGQFHNEQFF. The CDR3 bases are TGTGCCAGCAGCTTCCCGCTAGCCGCAGGTCAGTTCCACAATGAGCAGTTCTTC.

This clonotype has more than one count but fewer than ten. The CDR3 spells CASSFPELKTQYF. In nucleotides, the CDR3 is TGTGCCAGCAGTTTCCCCGAGTTAAAGACGCAGTATTTT. The chain is built from TRBV7-9 and TRBJ2-3, with unresolved D. The V gene lost 6 bases and the J gene lost 9 bases, with 16 bases spanning the gap. Germline CDR1 SEHNR, CDR2 FQNEAQ (reference sequence). This CDR3 contains 13 residues.

This clonotype was detected many times. The chain employs TRBV6-1 and TRBJ1-6; D not resolved. CDR3 length: 13 amino acids. Germline CDR1 MNHNS, CDR2 SASEGT. V gave up 8 bases and J gave up 3 bases, with 8 bases separating them. The CDR3 region is CASRALYNSPLHF. CDR3 sequence (DNA): TGTGCCAGCCGGGCCCTCTATAATTCACCCCTCCACTTT.

Ten or more counts support this clonotype. This chain joins TRBV20-1 and TRBJ1-5; 7 bases are shared with TRBD1. In germline, CDR1 is DFQATT, CDR2 SNEGSKA (reference sequence). The J segment lost 6 bases and the V segment lost 5 bases, leaving 7 bases of the junction unmatched. This CDR3 region has 13 residues. The CDR3 loop reads CSARGTVGQPQHF. CDR3 coding DNA: TGCAGTGCTCGCGGGACAGTGGGTCAGCCCCAGCATTTT.

The V gene is TRBV24-1, the J gene TRBJ2-5; TRBD1 might be the D (5 bases). CDR3 length: 14 residues. CDR1 is KGHDR and CDR2 is SFDVKD in the germline V gene. Trimming cost V 5 bases and J 2 bases, with 11 bases left between them. The CDR3 nucleotides read TGTGCCACCAGTGCTGGGGCGGTACAAGAGACCCAGTACTTC. Its protein product is CATSAGAVQETQYF.